Each of the 21 T cell receptor beta chains below was sequenced from the same sample in a study of shared clonotypes between healthy human individuals. Repertoires were generated with immunoSEQ multiplex PCR, while TCRdb's copy carries only in-frame clones and drops some. The sample holds approximately 1.5 million clones; 95% to 99% are singletons and the top ten take approximately 0.45%. The sample taken for sequencing was naive CD4+ T cells sorted from blood. Noted subset: CD45RA+ positively selected. The receptor source for this set is a man aged 30-40 years in good health.

CDR3 region: CASRTGTGWVYGYTF. As DNA, the CDR3 is TGTGCCAGCAGGACCGGGACAGGGTGGGTCTATGGCTACACCTTC. The rearrangement joins TRBV28 to TRBJ1-2, with TRBD1 matching over 9 bases. CDR3 length: 15 residues. The V and J ends lost 6 bases and 4 bases, in that order; junction bases with no gene match: 9. Germline V gene lookup returns CDR1 MDHEN and CDR2 SYDVKM.

The rearrangement links TRBV10-3 to TRBJ2-1; 8 bases are a match to TRBD2. The J segment lost 7 bases and the V segment lost 7 bases, leaving 6 bases of the junction unmatched. Germline assignment: CDR1 ENHRY and CDR2 SYGVKD. The CDR3 is 13 amino acids. CDR3 region: CAITSGGGNEQFF. The CDR3 DNA reads as TGTGCCATCACTTCGGGAGGGGGGAATGAGCAGTTCTTC.

The rearrangement joins TRBV5-1 to TRBJ2-3; 9 nucleotides align to TRBD2. Germline V gives CDR1 SGHRS, CDR2 YFSETQ. This CDR3 region has 16 residues. The V gene end was trimmed by 0 bases and the J gene end by 6 bases; junction bases not matched to a gene: 8. The CDR3: CASSLALAGPPDTQYF. The DNA of the CDR3 is TGCGCCAGCAGCTTGGCCCTAGCGGGACCCCCTGATACGCAGTATTTT.

A single count supports this clone. The V call is TRBV30, the J call TRBJ2-1, with D tentatively TRBD1 (6 bases). CDR3 length equals 12 residues. Germline CDR1 is GTSNPN and CDR2 is SVGIG (reference sequence). Trimming stripped 8 bases from V and 2 bases from J, with 10 bases between. CDR3 sequence reads: CARRGTYNEQFF. The CDR3 bases are TGTGCCCGAAGGGGGACCTACAATGAGCAGTTCTTC.

The sample holds one count of this clone. This rearrangement joins TRBV7-9 to TRBJ2-1, with 9 bases identical to TRBD1. Unmatched junction bases numbered 9, after V lost 5 bases and J lost 4 bases. CDR1 is SEHNR, CDR2 FQNEAQ, per germline (reference sequence). The CDR3 has 16 residues. In nucleotides, the CDR3 is TGTGCCAGCAGCCCGAGGGGGGACAGGGAATACAATGAGCAGTTCTTC. Its translation: CASSPRGDREYNEQFF.

The chain has TRBV28 and TRBJ1-5; 8 positions agree with TRBD1. J was trimmed by 3 bases and V by 5 bases; bases with no gene match: 9. Looked up from germline, CDR1 is MDHEN and CDR2 is SYDVKM. The CDR3 sequence is 16 residues long. The CDR3 bases are TGTGCCAGCAGTCCGCGGACAGGGAGCACCAATCAGCCCCAGCATTTT. Its protein is CASSPRTGSTNQPQHF.

This rearrangement joins TRBV29-1 to TRBJ2-1; the match to TRBD2 covers 8 bases. This CDR3 comprises 17 residues. V lost 1 base and J lost 5; bases outside the gene matches: 13. Germline values: CDR1 SQVTM, CDR2 ANQGSEA. The CDR3 protein is CSVEVGAGVPNHNEQFF. The CDR3 DNA sequence: TGCAGCGTTGAAGTAGGAGCGGGAGTCCCCAATCACAATGAGCAGTTCTTC.

The chain recombines TRBV6-1 with TRBJ1-5; unclear D gene. CDR3 size: 16 residues. V lost 3 bases and J 0 bases, leaving 12 bases between the germline ends. From germline, CDR1 is MNHNS and CDR2 SASEGT. The CDR3 DNA is TGTGCCAGCAGTGATCGAGTACCTAATAGCAATCAGCCCCAGCATTTT. As protein: CASSDRVPNSNQPQHF.

This chain uses TRBV5-8 with TRBJ2-7; possibly TRBD2 for D (6 bases). Germline lookup yields CDR1 SGHTS and CDR2 YDEGEE. CDR3 length equals 14 residues. Trimming pared 4 bases from V and 6 bases from J, leaving 17 bases between. The CDR3 region is CASSQGLSWVEQYF. The CDR3 DNA sequence: TGTGCCAGCAGCCAGGGACTGTCTTGGGTCGAGCAGTACTTC. The entire variable domain, with the rest obtained from reference TRBV5-8 and TRBJ2-7, is as follows: EAGVTQSPTHLIKTRGQQATLRCSPISGHTSVYWYQQALGLGLQFLLWYDEGEERNRGNFPPRFSGRQFPNYSSELNVNALELEDSALYLCASSQGLSWVEQYFGPGTRLTVT.

The J gene is TRBJ2-1, the V gene TRBV19; 8 positions agree with TRBD2. V lost 3 bases to trimming and J lost 6 bases; unmatched junction nucleotides: 7. The length of the CDR3 is 15 residues. Germline assignment: CDR1 LNHDA and CDR2 SQIVND (reference sequence). CDR3 in amino acids: CASSMPSGPRNEQFF. CDR3 DNA sequence: TGTGCCAGTAGTATGCCTAGCGGGCCCCGCAATGAGCAGTTCTTC.

This chain joins TRBV30 and TRBJ1-5; D not certain. Germline loops: CDR1 GTSNPN, CDR2 SVGIG (reference sequence). Trimming cost V 0 bases and J 10 bases, with 7 bases left between them. CDR3 length: 11 amino acids. CDR3 sequence (DNA): TGTGCCTGGAGTGTAGGACCCCCCCAGCATTTT. It translates to CAWSVGPPQHF.

This clone was counted once. The V gene is TRBV5-1, the J gene TRBJ1-1, with D possibly matching TRBD1 (6 bases). Germline CDR1 SGHRS, CDR2 YFSETQ. V lost 4 bases and J lost 7, with 14 bases in between. The CDR3 consists of 13 residues. Here the CDR3 DNA reads TGCGCCAGCAGCGCATACAGGGATCGTGAAGCTTTCTTT. Amino acid sequence: CASSAYRDREAFF.

Only one count was recorded for this clone. The chain joins TRBV29-1 to TRBJ2-1, with TRBD2 matching over 7 bases. With 7 bases clipped from V and 0 bases from J, the junction kept 6 bases outside the gene matches. Germline CDR1 SQVTM, CDR2 ANQGSEA. The CDR3 has 14 amino acids. The CDR3 spells CSAAGDYSYNEQFF. The CDR3 DNA is TGCAGCGCCGCCGGGGACTACTCCTACAATGAGCAGTTCTTC.

The chain combines TRBV28 with TRBJ2-7, with 10 bases lining up with TRBD1. The CDR3 has 16 residues. Germline CDR1 MDHEN, CDR2 SYDVKM. The V segment lost 6 bases and the J segment 2 bases; nucleotides outside the gene matches: 10. CDR3 amino acids: CASSVRSGTGAYEQYF. The CDR3 nucleotides are TGTGCCAGCAGCGTCCGCTCCGGGACAGGGGCCTACGAGCAGTACTTC.

J is TRBJ1-5 and V is TRBV28; unclear D gene. Trimming took 1 base from V and 0 from J, leaving 7 bases between them. CDR3 length: 15 residues. In germline, CDR1 is MDHEN, CDR2 SYDVKM. The CDR3 sequence: CASSLSRYSNQPQHF. In DNA form, the CDR3 reads TGTGCCAGCAGTTTATCCAGGTATAGCAATCAGCCCCAGCATTTT.

This sequence joins TRBV28 and TRBJ2-7, with 11 bases lining up with TRBD1. The trim removed 3 bases at V and 6 bases at J, leaving 4 bases unmatched. The CDR3 totals 14 residues. Per the germline V gene, CDR1 is MDHEN and CDR2 is SYDVKM. CDR3 sequence: CASSLWDRGSEQYF. The CDR3 DNA follows: TGTGCCAGCAGTTTGTGGGACAGGGGGAGCGAGCAGTACTTC.

The chain recombines TRBV19 with TRBJ2-7; TRBD1 aligns across 8 bases. With 4 bases clipped from V and 1 base from J, the junction kept 6 bases outside the gene matches. The CDR3 runs 15 residues. Germline V gene lookup returns CDR1 LNHDA and CDR2 SQIVND (reference sequence). DNA for the CDR3: TGTGCCAGTAGTAGTCCGCGGGACAGGTCCTACGAGCAGTACTTC. It specifies CASSSPRDRSYEQYF.

The chain recombines TRBV11-1 with TRBJ1-5, with D uncertain. Germline loops: CDR1 SGHAT, CDR2 FQDESV (reference sequence). The germline V and J ends were trimmed by 5 bases and 4 bases, with 9 bases remaining between them. CDR3 length equals 13 residues. CDR3: CASSPSLNQPQHF. The CDR3 bases are TGTGCCAGCAGCCCGAGTTTAAATCAGCCCCAGCATTTT.

The chain has TRBV29-1 and TRBJ2-7; tentatively, D is TRBD1 (6 bases). V was clipped by 5 bases and J by 6 bases, with 11 bases between them. Per germline, CDR1 SQVTM and CDR2 ANQGSEA. The CDR3 totals 11 residues. The CDR3 DNA is TGCAGCGTTCAGACAGGAGGCGAGCAGTACTTC. It encodes CSVQTGGEQYF.

This clone occurred once. Different DNA sequences within this sample yield the same CDR3. The chain couples TRBV5-4 to TRBJ2-5; possibly TRBD1 for D (7 bases). The CDR3 length is 13 residues. In germline, CDR1 is SGHNT, CDR2 YYREEE (reference sequence). The V and J ends lost 2 bases and 5 bases respectively, with 10 bases between them. The CDR3 DNA reads TGTGCCAGCAGCTTTCCAGGGGGGGAGACCCAGTACTTC. Translation: CASSFPGGETQYF. Based on the CDR3 plus reference TRBV5-4 and TRBJ2-5, the full variable domain is ETGVTQSPTHLIKTRGQQVTLRCSSQSGHNTVSWYQQALGQGPQFIFQYYREEENGRGNFPPRFSGLQFPNYSSELNVNALELDDSALYLCASSFPGGETQYFGPGTRLLVL.

Of note for this clone: The identical CDR3 is also encoded by other nucleotide sequences in the sample. The V and J genes are TRBV28 and TRBJ2-7; D is ambiguous. CDR1 MDHEN and CDR2 SYDVKM come from the germline V gene. The CDR3 sequence is 12 residues long. Trimming shortened V by 5 bases and J by 1 base, and 6 bases separated the two germline ends. DNA for the CDR3: TGTGCCAGCAGTCGTGGGTCCTACGAGCAGTACTTC. This gives the protein CASSRGSYEQYF.